The rows below give T cell receptor beta chains drawn from one sample of a study of post-analysis software for immune sequencing data. MiXCR, run by TCRdb on the PCR reads, gives a single entry per CDR3 protein. Seen here are roughly 580,000 distinct CDR3 sequences, roughly 47% observed once, and the top ten hold 1.7%. The sample was blood. These receptors all stem from a girl between 5 and 17 years old with multiple sclerosis. Each CDR3 is given without its conserved first and last residue.

cdr3_length | v_call | cdr3_aa
18 | TRBV4-1 | ASSPSGTGTSGGPYNEQF
9 | TRBV7-8 | ASSPPEEQF
16 | TRBV4-1 | ASSLNPPAGVFYNEQF
12 | TRBV6-5 | ASNYGQGGYEQY
11 | TRBV19 | ASSNLAGETQY
13 | TRBV15 | ATSRESGAPDTQY
14 | TRBV5-1 | AGSLEPSKIRNEQF
13 | TRBV6-6 | ASSQTSGGPETQY
14 | TRBV20-1 | SATPWGGGQGETQY
12 | TRBV5-1 | ASSPGQGKGTQY
11 | TRBV27 | ASSYWGKQPQH
13 | TRBV5-1 | ASSAGTGGKETQY
11 | TRBV2 | ASSQTSNYGYT
13 | TRBV20-1 | SARIPSGSTDTQY
14 | TRBV20-1 | SARDRAGGTNEKLF
15 | TRBV12-3/TRBV12-4 | AGSLNHWGQIQETQY
12 | TRBV2 | ASSPDNSNQPQH
14 | TRBV9 | ASSPGEGGSTQPQH
12 | TRBV6-1 | ASSVQGSHNEQF
11 | TRBV6-1 | ASQTGASYGYT
13 | TRBV20-1 | SARGGRGGIETQY
15 | TRBV11-3 | ASRWQGSLSSYNGQF
18 | TRBV7-6 | ASSRSTGTGAHGAYNEQF
12 | TRBV27 | ASSLTGRKETQY
13 | TRBV5-1 | ASSWGSNSNTEAF
9 | TRBV29-1 | SIPPDHGYT
12 | TRBV12-3/TRBV12-4 | ASSPDRRWEKLF
12 | TRBV25-1 | ASSEAWDNYGYT
11 | TRBV10-3 | ATGTSNSYEQY
13 | TRBV7-9 | ASSSTGQGEGEQY
13 | TRBV4-2 | ASSQLGQGLRGYT
9 | TRBV10-3 | AISGQGGYT
12 | TRBV28 | ASSLYPANYGYT
13 | TRBV5-1 | ASSLGTGGTYEQF
13 | TRBV5-1 | ASSLAPGMNTEAF
13 | TRBV6-1 | ASSDQSGLADTQY
11 | TRBV7-2 | ASSLAGPDTQY
14 | TRBV7-9 | ASSEDSGRALGEQF
14 | TRBV5-8 | ASFGIGTGGTDGYT
14 | TRBV5-1 | ASSRGRLPANYGYT
13 | TRBV13 | ASSYGGPATYEQY
12 | TRBV4-1 | ASSQETGSTEAF